A single sample gave rise to the 23 T cell receptor beta chains below, sequenced in a study of blood T cells in healthy people across ages. Primed by a sample-barcoded 5' primer and a J-beta primer mix, a second PCR proceeded for roughly 7 to 11 cycles. TCRdb independently ran MiXCR on the 5' RACE reads; one entry per CDR3 protein. The table has 650,000 to 950,000 distinct CDR3 sequences, around two fifths seen once. Sequencing was done on a sample of blood. The receptors here all came from a man in his sixties in good health.

The V gene is TRBV5-6, the J gene TRBJ2-2, with unresolved D. V gave up 1 base and J gave up 0 bases, with 7 bases separating them. CDR3 length equals 15 residues. Per the germline V gene, CDR1 is SGHDT and CDR2 is YYEEEE. The CDR3: CASSLWSANTGELFF. The CDR3 bases are TGTGCCAGCAGCTTGTGGAGCGCGAACACCGGGGAGCTGTTTTTT.

V is TRBV28 and J is TRBJ1-2; 8 bases map to TRBD1. The CDR3 is made up of 16 amino acids. Losses at the gene ends were 4 bases for V and 7 bases for J; bases not matched to a gene: 14. CDR1 is MDHEN and CDR2 is SYDVKM in the germline V gene. CDR3 in DNA: TGTGCCAGCAGTTCCCCCGAGACAGGGGTATTGGGTGGCTACACCTTC. Its translation is CASSSPETGVLGGYTF.

The chain combines TRBV20-1 with TRBJ1-5; D is undetermined. V lost 7 bases, J lost 6 bases, and 28 bases lay in between. The CDR3 has 17 residues. CDR1 DFQATT and CDR2 SNEGSKA come from the germline V gene (reference sequence). This chain's CDR3 is CSVPSFASKGSSQPQHF. In DNA, the CDR3 is TGCAGTGTTCCGAGTTTTGCCTCAAAGGGATCAAGTCAGCCCCAGCATTTT.

V gene TRBV6-6 combines with J gene TRBJ1-2; TRBD1 aligns across 11 bases. V gave up 6 bases and J gave up 5 bases; unmatched junction bases: 8. The CDR3 spans 15 residues. Germline V gives CDR1 MNHNY, CDR2 SVGAGI (reference sequence). CDR3 residues: CASSTGQGALYGYTF. In DNA form, the CDR3 reads TGTGCCAGCAGCACAGGACAGGGGGCTCTGTATGGCTACACCTTC.

V usage is TRBV15 and J usage is TRBJ2-3; possible D gene TRBD2, 7 bases. Germline CDR1 and CDR2: LNHNV and YYDKDF (reference sequence). The CDR3 has 16 residues. V lost 5 bases and J lost 1, with 16 bases in between. This CDR3 is CATSPYKGGRTDTQYF. In DNA form, the CDR3 reads TGTGCCACCAGCCCCTACAAGGGGGGGCGCACAGATACGCAGTATTTT.

This clonotype came up a few times. The chain is built from TRBV7-2 and TRBJ1-2; no clear D. V lost 5 bases, J lost 1 base, and 14 bases lay in between. This CDR3 comprises 15 residues. From germline, CDR1 is SGHTA and CDR2 FQGNSA. This chain's CDR3 is CASSKTWQHNYGYTF. The DNA for the CDR3 is TGTGCCAGCAGCAAGACGTGGCAGCATAACTATGGCTACACCTTC.

This clonotype has a handful of counts. This chain joins TRBV5-1 and TRBJ2-4; 8 bases are a match to TRBD2. The ends lost 0 bases at V and 9 bases at J; junction bases unmatched: 8. CDR3 size: 15 residues. Per germline, CDR1 SGHRS and CDR2 YFSETQ. CDR3 sequence reads: CASSLEAAGGPIQYF. DNA for the CDR3: TGCGCCAGCAGCTTGGAGGCGGCGGGAGGACCCATTCAGTACTTC.

This chain links TRBV11-3 with TRBJ2-3; tentative D call: TRBD2 (5 bases). Germline V gene sequence: CDR1 SGHNT, CDR2 YENEEA. The length of the CDR3 is 16 residues. V was shortened by 2 bases and J by 0 bases, with 12 bases between the two germline ends. The DNA for the CDR3 is TGTGCCAGCAGCTTATCGACCGGGGTGAGCACAGATACGCAGTATTTT. It encodes CASSLSTGVSTDTQYF.

This chain connects TRBV5-1 to TRBJ2-7; no firm D call. This CDR3 contains 16 residues. The germline V gene encodes CDR1 SGHRS and CDR2 YFSETQ. Trimming shortened V by 3 bases and J by 3 bases, and 19 bases separated the two germline ends. The CDR3 sequence: CASSYRQNTRSYEQYF. DNA for the CDR3: TGCGCCAGCAGCTACCGTCAGAATACACGGAGCTACGAGCAGTACTTC. The entire variable domain, with the rest obtained from reference TRBV5-1 and TRBJ2-7, is as follows: KAGVTQTPRYLIKTRGQQVTLSCSPISGHRSVSWYQQTPGQGLQFLFEYFSETQRNKGNFPGRFSGRQFSNSRSEMNVSTLELGDSALYLCASSYRQNTRSYEQYFGPGTRLTVT.

This clonotype was recorded a few times. The V gene is TRBV9, the J gene TRBJ2-4; D perhaps matches TRBD1 (6 bases). V shed 0 bases and J shed 8 bases, with 18 bases lying between them. Germline V gene sequence: CDR1 SGDLS, CDR2 YYNGEE. The CDR3 runs 16 residues. The DNA for the CDR3 is TGTGCCAGCAGCGTAGGATCTGGGGGCACTCGGGACATTCAGTACTTC. Its protein is CASSVGSGGTRDIQYF.

This chain links TRBV3-1 with TRBJ2-1; D is undetermined. Germline V gives CDR1 LGHDT, CDR2 YNNKEL (reference sequence). The V end lost 5 bases, the J end lost 2 bases, and 16 bases lay between the germline ends. The CDR3 consists of 16 residues. This CDR3 reads CASSDEAGYTYNEQFF. CDR3 sequence (DNA): TGTGCCAGCAGCGACGAAGCTGGTTATACCTACAATGAGCAGTTCTTC.

This chain uses TRBV25-1 with TRBJ2-7; D remains ambiguous. V dropped 3 bases and J dropped 3 bases, with 9 bases sitting between them. The CDR3 is made up of 13 amino acids. Germline V gene sequence: CDR1 MGHDK, CDR2 SYGVNS. CDR3 bases: TGTGCCAGCAGTGATGTGGGTTACTACGAGCAGTACTTC. It codes for CASSDVGYYEQYF.

The chain is built from TRBV27 and TRBJ1-2, with 9 bases matching TRBD1. The length of the CDR3 is 14 residues. With V trimmed by 8 bases and J by 5 bases, 9 bases remained unmatched. Germline CDR1 MNHEY, CDR2 SMNVEV (reference sequence). The CDR3, as DNA: TGTGCCAGCGGACCGGGACAGGGAAGATATGGCTACACCTTC. Protein product: CASGPGQGRYGYTF.

This clonotype has only a few counts. The rearrangement links TRBV20-1 to TRBJ2-1; D tentatively fits TRBD1 or TRBD2 (7 bases each). Germline assignment: CDR1 DFQATT and CDR2 SNEGSKA (reference sequence). The CDR3 contains 16 residues. V was pared by 0 bases and J by 3 bases, with 15 bases between. The CDR3, as DNA: TGCAGTGCTAGAGATATCTTCAGGGGGGGCTACAATGAGCAGTTCTTC. This codes for CSARDIFRGGYNEQFF.

This clonotype has just a few counts. The V call is TRBV7-2, the J call TRBJ1-5, with D uncertain. Germline V gene lookup returns CDR1 SGHTA and CDR2 FQGNSA. V gave up 3 bases and J gave up 4 bases, with 10 bases separating them. CDR3 length: 14 amino acids. The CDR3 sequence is CASSFMGINQPQHF. CDR3 in DNA: TGTGCCAGCAGCTTCATGGGCATAAATCAGCCCCAGCATTTT.

The rearrangement joins TRBV27 to TRBJ2-3; TRBD1 matches 8 bases. V dropped 6 bases and J dropped 3; count of bases not matched to a gene: 5. The CDR3 covers 14 residues. The germline CDR1 and CDR2 sequences are MNHEY and SMNVEV (reference sequence). CDR3 DNA: TGTGCCAGCAGAACAGGGGGTGGTACAGATACGCAGTATTTT. Its protein is CASRTGGGTDTQYF.

The genes are TRBV12-3 or TRBV12-4 and TRBJ1-2; D is uncertain. The CDR3 extends over 15 amino acids. Between the trimmed V and J ends, which lost 3 bases and 0 bases, there was a span of 11 bases. The CDR3 region has the DNA TGTGCCAGCAGTTTTAGAGGCAGCTCTAACTATGGCTACACCTTC. This translates into CASSFRGSSNYGYTF.

In this sample, this clonotype turned up a few times. This chain links TRBV5-1 with TRBJ1-2; D is perhaps TRBD1 (6 bases). The CDR3 has 14 amino acids. V was clipped by 4 bases and J by 3 bases, with 13 bases between them. Germline CDR1 is SGHRS and CDR2 is YFSETQ. The CDR3: CASSPRAGDYGYTF. The CDR3 coding sequence is TGCGCCAGCAGCCCTAGGGCAGGGGACTATGGCTACACCTTC.

This rearrangement joins TRBV7-2 to TRBJ1-6; D possibly corresponds to TRBD1 (6 bases). Looked up from germline, CDR1 is SGHTA and CDR2 is FQGNSA. V lost 5 bases, J lost 8 bases, and 16 bases lay in between. The CDR3 extends over 15 amino acids. The CDR3 DNA reads TGTGCCAGCAGCCACACAGGGTTACGGGATTCACCCCTCCACTTT. Its translation: CASSHTGLRDSPLHF.

This clonotype turned up a few times. The CDR3 loop reads CASRTGTADYEQYF. The CDR3 nucleotides are TGTGCCAGTCGAACCGGGACAGCAGACTACGAGCAGTACTTC. The rearrangement uses TRBV7-9 and TRBJ2-7, with 7 bases aligning to TRBD1. CDR1 is SEHNR and CDR2 is FQNEAQ in the germline V gene (reference sequence). The CDR3 runs to 14 residues. J was trimmed by 3 bases and V by 9 bases; bases with no gene match: 11.

The chain joins TRBV30 to TRBJ2-1, with D possibly TRBD1 on 6 matching bases. The CDR3 is 16 residues long. The germline gives CDR1 GTSNPN, CDR2 SVGIG (reference sequence). V was shortened by 5 bases and J by 2 bases, with 19 bases between the two germline ends. The CDR3 nucleotides read TGTGCCTGGTCTCCGGGACACCTTCTCGCCTACAATGAGCAGTTCTTC. Translating it yields CAWSPGHLLAYNEQFF.

There are a few counts of this clonotype. V gene TRBV20-1 combines with J gene TRBJ2-3, with TRBD2 matching over 11 bases. V dropped 3 bases and J dropped 1; count of bases not matched to a gene: 3. In germline, CDR1 is DFQATT, CDR2 SNEGSKA (reference sequence). The CDR3 is 15 amino acids. CDR3 DNA: TGCAGTGCTAGCCCGGGACTAGCGGGCACAGATACGCAGTATTTT. This encodes CSASPGLAGTDTQYF.

The V gene is TRBV29-1, the J gene TRBJ1-1, with 8 bases aligning to TRBD1. CDR1 SQVTM and CDR2 ANQGSEA come from the germline V gene. The CDR3 consists of 16 residues. V shed 4 bases, J shed 0 bases, and the junction held 10 bases outside the gene matches. This CDR3 is CSVVRLGTGMNTEAFF. The CDR3 DNA is TGCAGCGTTGTCCGCCTCGGGACAGGAATGAACACTGAAGCTTTCTTT.